The rows below give T cell receptor beta chains drawn from one sample of a study of blood T cell repertoires in COVID-19. Sequencing used immunoSEQ multiplex PCR; TCRdb keeps in-frame clones, though not all of them. The sample records 100,000 to 150,000 clones, around three quarters being singletons. The sample was peripheral blood. These receptors were collected from a man in his forties with active or convalescent COVID-19. Both conserved end residues are part of each CDR3. The order of the fields is J gene, V gene, D gene, clone size, CDR3 DNA, CDR3 protein. A D gene is named only where the DNA matches it firmly. Not every row has a clone size; where given, it reads once, few, many or a size class.

TRBJ2-2 TRBV5-1 . . TGCGCCAGCAGCAGTCCCTCCTCAGCCGGGGAGCTGTTTTTT CASSSPSSAGELFF
TRBJ2-2 TRBV4-3 . . TGCGCCAGCAGCCAAGCCCGGACAGCGAACACCGGGGAGCTGTTTTTT CASSQARTANTGELFF
TRBJ2-1 TRBV2 TRBD1 . TGTGCCAGCAGCCCGGGACAGGGGTTATCCAATGAGCAGTTCTTC CASSPGQGLSNEQFF
TRBJ2-1 TRBV9 . few TGTGCCAGCAACAGACCTAATTACAATGAGCAGTTCTTC CASNRPNYNEQFF
TRBJ2-3 TRBV19 TRBD2 few TGTGCCAGTAGTACGACTAGCGGGGCCCGCACAGATACGCAGTATTTT CASSTTSGARTDTQYF
TRBJ1-1 TRBV3-1/TRBV3-2 TRBD1 . TGTGCCAGCAACCCGACAGGGGCTATGAACACTGAAGCTTTCTTT CASNPTGAMNTEAFF
TRBJ1-1 TRBV9 . . TGTGCCAGCAGCAAACTTAACACTGAAGCTTTCTTT CASSKLNTEAFF
TRBJ2-7 TRBV2 . . TGTGCCAGCGTGCCCCGGGTTGAGTCCTACGAGCAGTACTTC CASVPRVESYEQYF
TRBJ1-2 TRBV4-1 . . TGCGCCAGCAGCCAAGAACTCGGGATCTATGGCTACACCTTC CASSQELGIYGYTF
TRBJ2-5 TRBV7-2 TRBD2 . TGTGCCAGCAGCCCGACTAGCGGGAGAGAGACCCAGTACTTC CASSPTSGRETQYF
TRBJ2-7 TRBV5-1 TRBD1 . TGCGCCAGCAGCTTAGGACAGGGTGGCCCCGAGCAGTACTTC CASSLGQGGPEQYF
TRBJ2-7 TRBV19 TRBD2 . TGTGCCAGTAGCCCGGGACTAGCGGCTTACGAGCAGTACTTC CASSPGLAAYEQYF
TRBJ2-7 TRBV10-1 . few TGCGCCACCGGGCCCCTAGCGCCGCCCTCCTACGAGCAGTACTTC CATGPLAPPSYEQYF
TRBJ1-1 TRBV5-6 . . TGTGCCAGCAGCCGGGGAAACATGAACACTGAAGCTTTCTTT CASSRGNMNTEAFF
TRBJ1-1 TRBV9 . . TGTGCCAGCAACGATCGACAGGTCCCTGAAGCTTTCTTT CASNDRQVPEAFF
TRBJ1-1 TRBV11-3 TRBD1 few TGTGCCAGCACCTTTGGGACCCAGGGGGGAATGAACACTGAAGCTTTCTTT CASTFGTQGGMNTEAFF
TRBJ1-2 TRBV10-3 . . TGTGCCATCAGTGAGTCCCCCTTCTATGGCTACACCTTC CAISESPFYGYTF
TRBJ1-4 TRBV19 . . TGTGCCAGTAGTATTATTTTTGGGGCAGCTTTTCCAACTAATGAAAAACTGTTTTTT CASSIIFGAAFPTNEKLFF
TRBJ1-4 TRBV19 TRBD1 . TGTGCCACCAACAGGGGGCTTGGCGAAAAACTGTTTTTT CATNRGLGEKLFF
TRBJ1-1 TRBV19 . . TGTGCCAGTAGTATCTCGGTAAGGGGGAACACTGAAGCTTTCTTT CASSISVRGNTEAFF
TRBJ1-4 TRBV28 . . TGTGCCAGCAGAAGTTTTGGCATGTGGAGCGAAGAAAAACTGTTTTTT CASRSFGMWSEEKLFF
TRBJ1-1 TRBV3-1/TRBV3-2 . . TGTGCCAGCAGCCAAGACAGGAAGAACACTGAAGCTTTCTTT CASSQDRKNTEAFF
TRBJ1-6 TRBV7-9 TRBD1 once TGTGCCAGCAGCCAGACAGGGTCGAATTCACCCCTCCACTTT CASSQTGSNSPLHF
TRBJ2-1 TRBV3-1/TRBV3-2 . . TGTGCCAGCAGCCAAGATAGGACAGTCTCCTACAATGAGCAGTTCTTC CASSQDRTVSYNEQFF
TRBJ1-2 TRBV6-5 . . TGTGCCAGCTTCTACAGGGCAGATGGCTACACCTTC CASFYRADGYTF
TRBJ2-1 TRBV12-3/TRBV12-4 . . TGTGCCAGCAGCTACGGGGTTTCTGAGCAGTTCTTC CASSYGVSEQFF
TRBJ2-7 TRBV2 . once TGTGCCAGCAAAAGACAGGAGAGCTCCTACGAGCAGTACTTC CASKRQESSYEQYF
TRBJ2-3 TRBV7-6 . . TGTGCCAGCAGCCGCGGGGTTGGTTCAGATACGCAGTATTTT CASSRGVGSDTQYF
TRBJ1-2 TRBV11-2 TRBD1 few TGTGCCAGCACCACTAATCGACAGGGGGAAGAGGGCTACACCTTC CASTTNRQGEEGYTF
TRBJ2-7 TRBV2 TRBD1 . TGTGCCAGCAGTTTCGGACAGGGCTACGAGCAGTACTTC CASSFGQGYEQYF
TRBJ1-1 TRBV12-3/TRBV12-4 . once TGTGCCAGCAGTTTCAAGGGGCAGACTGAAGCTTTCTTT CASSFKGQTEAFF
TRBJ2-7 TRBV19 TRBD1 . TGTGCCAGTAGTATAGTAGGACAGGGTCCCTACGAGCAGTACTTC CASSIVGQGPYEQYF
TRBJ2-1 TRBV4-1 . . TGCGCCAGCAGCCAAGATCCGGGGGAGAGCTACAATGAGCAGTTCTTC CASSQDPGESYNEQFF
TRBJ2-5 TRBV18 . . TGTGCCAGCTCACCACCGTACGGGGAGACCCAGTACTTC CASSPPYGETQYF
TRBJ1-1 TRBV5-1 . . TGCGCCAGCAGCCCGTTAGAGGGGAACACTGAAGCTTTCTTT CASSPLEGNTEAFF
TRBJ2-7 TRBV4-1 TRBD2 . TGCGCCAGCAGCCAAGAAGGGAGGACTAGCGTAGGCGAGCAGTACTTC CASSQEGRTSVGEQYF
TRBJ1-1 TRBV5-1 . . TGCGCCAGCAGCTTCCAGGGATCGAACACTGAAGCTTTCTTT CASSFQGSNTEAFF
TRBJ2-2 TRBV4-1 TRBD2 . TGCGCCAGCAGCCAAGGTCCTAGCGGGGCCGCGAACACCGGGGAGCTGTTTTTT CASSQGPSGAANTGELFF
TRBJ1-1 TRBV10-2 TRBD1 . TGCGCCAGCAGTCAGGGGGGCAACACTGAAGCTTTCTTT CASSQGGNTEAFF
TRBJ1-4 TRBV7-6 . . TGTGCCAGCAGCTTAGGAGGGTGGAGTGAAAAACTGTTTTTT CASSLGGWSEKLFF
TRBJ2-7 TRBV14 . many TGTGCCAGCAGCCAAGATTCTGGAAACAGGAGAGGACCCTACGAGCAGTACTTC CASSQDSGNRRGPYEQYF
TRBJ1-4 TRBV2 TRBD1 . TGTGCCAGCACCCCCGGACAGGCGTTTGCAACTAATGAAAAACTGTTTTTT CASTPGQAFATNEKLFF
TRBJ1-1 TRBV10-2 TRBD1 . TGCGCCAGCAGGGGACAGCAAAACACTGAAGCTTTCTTT CASRGQQNTEAFF
TRBJ2-7 TRBV5-1 . . TGCGCCAGCAGCTTGGACAGGGCCGAGGGGGAGCAGTACTTC CASSLDRAEGEQYF
TRBJ2-5 TRBV5-4 TRBD1 . TGTGCCAGCAGCCTAAGCCAGGGGGCTGGAGAGACCCAGTACTTC CASSLSQGAGETQYF
TRBJ2-7 TRBV30 TRBD1 . TGTGCCTGGAGCATTGGACAGGGGGCAAAGTACTTC CAWSIGQGAKYF
TRBJ1-2 TRBV19 TRBD1 . TGTGCCAGTCCCGCAGGGGGCTATGGCTACACCTTC CASPAGGYGYTF
TRBJ2-7 TRBV7-2 TRBD1 . TGTGCCAGCAGTCAATGGGCGGGACAGGGGGGTTACGAGCAGTACTTC CASSQWAGQGGYEQYF
TRBJ2-7 TRBV6-5 . many TGTGCCAGCAGTTACGGTGGAGGGCAGGGATCCTACGAGCAGTACTTC CASSYGGGQGSYEQYF
TRBJ1-6 TRBV19 . . TGTGCCAGTACCACAGGGAAGAATTCACCCCTCCACTTT CASTTGKNSPLHF
TRBJ1-1 TRBV6-5 TRBD1 . TGTGCCAGGCCCGGGACAGCGAACACTGAAGCTTTCTTT CARPGTANTEAFF
TRBJ2-1 TRBV10-1 . few TGCGCCAGCAGTGACACCTACAATGAGCAGTTCTTC CASSDTYNEQFF
TRBJ1-1 TRBV19 . few TGTGCCAGTAGTATGTGGGGGGGCGCGGGCACTGAAGCTTTCTTT CASSMWGGAGTEAFF
TRBJ1-6 TRBV27 TRBD1 . TGTGCCAGCAGTCTCCAGACAGGGTCCCGGTTACCCCTCCACTTT CASSLQTGSRLPLHF
TRBJ1-1 TRBV6-5 . . TGTGCCAGCAGTTACTCGTGGCTGAACACTGAAGCTTTCTTT CASSYSWLNTEAFF
TRBJ2-2 TRBV3-1/TRBV3-2 TRBD2 . TGTGCCAGCAGTGGACTAGCAGGGAACACCGGGGAGCTGTTTTTT CASSGLAGNTGELFF
TRBJ1-6 TRBV6-5 . . TGTGCCAGCAGTCAGGTCCAGGAGGCACTCCACTTT CASSQVQEALHF
TRBJ1-2 TRBV7-2 . few TGTGCCAGCAGCTTACGAGTAACGAGCTATGGCTACACCTTC CASSLRVTSYGYTF
TRBJ1-5 TRBV11-3 TRBD1 . TGTGCCAGCAGTCAGGGGGCGAGCAATCAGCCCCAGCATTTT CASSQGASNQPQHF